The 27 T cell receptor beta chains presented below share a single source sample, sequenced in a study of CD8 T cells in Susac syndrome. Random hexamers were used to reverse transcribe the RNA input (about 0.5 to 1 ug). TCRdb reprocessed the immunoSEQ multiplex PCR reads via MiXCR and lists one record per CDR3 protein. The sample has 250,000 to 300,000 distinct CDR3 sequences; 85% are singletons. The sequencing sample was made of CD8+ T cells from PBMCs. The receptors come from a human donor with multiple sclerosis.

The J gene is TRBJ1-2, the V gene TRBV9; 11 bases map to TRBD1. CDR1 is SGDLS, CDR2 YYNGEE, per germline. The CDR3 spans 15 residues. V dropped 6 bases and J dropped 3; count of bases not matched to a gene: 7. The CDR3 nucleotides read TGTGCCAGCACCCCACGGACAGGGGGCCACTATGGCTACACCTTC. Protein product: CASTPRTGGHYGYTF.

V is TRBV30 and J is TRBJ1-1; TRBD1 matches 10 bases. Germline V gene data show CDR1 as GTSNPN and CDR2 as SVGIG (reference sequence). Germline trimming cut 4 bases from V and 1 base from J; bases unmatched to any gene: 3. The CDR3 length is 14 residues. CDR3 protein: CAWNWDRGNTEAFF. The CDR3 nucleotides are TGTGCCTGGAATTGGGACAGGGGGAACACTGAAGCTTTCTTT.

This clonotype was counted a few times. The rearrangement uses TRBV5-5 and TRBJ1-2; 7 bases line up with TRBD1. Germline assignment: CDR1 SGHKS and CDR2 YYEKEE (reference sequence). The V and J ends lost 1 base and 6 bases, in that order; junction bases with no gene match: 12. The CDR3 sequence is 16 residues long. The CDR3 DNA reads TGTGCCAGCAGCTTGAAGCGTGAGGGGGCAGCCCATGGCTACACCTTC. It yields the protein CASSLKREGAAHGYTF. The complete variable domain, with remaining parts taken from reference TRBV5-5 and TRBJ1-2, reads DAGVTQSPTHLIKTRGQQVTLRCSPISGHKSVSWYQQVLGQGPQFIFQYYEKEERGRGNFPDRFSARQFPNYSSELNVNALLLGDSALYLCASSLKREGAAHGYTFGSGTRLTVV.

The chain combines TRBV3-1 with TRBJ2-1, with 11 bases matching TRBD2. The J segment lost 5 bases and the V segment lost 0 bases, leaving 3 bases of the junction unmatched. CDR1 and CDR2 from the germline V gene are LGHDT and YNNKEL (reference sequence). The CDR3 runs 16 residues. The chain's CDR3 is CASSQELAGGDNEQFF. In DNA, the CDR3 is TGTGCCAGCAGCCAAGAGCTAGCGGGGGGAGACAATGAGCAGTTCTTC.

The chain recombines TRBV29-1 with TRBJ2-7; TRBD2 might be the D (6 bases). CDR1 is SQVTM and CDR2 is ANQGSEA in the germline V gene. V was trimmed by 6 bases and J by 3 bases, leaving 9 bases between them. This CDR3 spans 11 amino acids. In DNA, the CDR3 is TGCAGCGTACGGAGGGACTACGAGCAGTACTTC. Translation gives CSVRRDYEQYF.

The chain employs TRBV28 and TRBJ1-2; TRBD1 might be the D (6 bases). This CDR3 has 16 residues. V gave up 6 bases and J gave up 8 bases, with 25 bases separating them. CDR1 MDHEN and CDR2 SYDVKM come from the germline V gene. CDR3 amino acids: CASRQTGLGRRGGYTF. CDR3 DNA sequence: TGTGCCAGCAGGCAAACAGGGCTAGGCAGGCGAGGGGGCTACACCTTC.

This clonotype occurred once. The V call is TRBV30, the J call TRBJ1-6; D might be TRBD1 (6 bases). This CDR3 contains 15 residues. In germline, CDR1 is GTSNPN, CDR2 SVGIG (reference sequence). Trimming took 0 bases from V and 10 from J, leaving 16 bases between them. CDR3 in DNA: TGTGCCTGGAGTGTACTAGCGACAGGTGAATCACCCCTCCACTTT. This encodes CAWSVLATGESPLHF.

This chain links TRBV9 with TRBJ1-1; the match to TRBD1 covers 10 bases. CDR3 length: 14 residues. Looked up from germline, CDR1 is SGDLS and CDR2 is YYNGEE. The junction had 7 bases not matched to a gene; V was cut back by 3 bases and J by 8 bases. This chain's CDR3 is CASSADGTGDEAFF. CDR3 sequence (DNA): TGTGCCAGCAGCGCAGATGGGACAGGGGACGAAGCTTTCTTT.

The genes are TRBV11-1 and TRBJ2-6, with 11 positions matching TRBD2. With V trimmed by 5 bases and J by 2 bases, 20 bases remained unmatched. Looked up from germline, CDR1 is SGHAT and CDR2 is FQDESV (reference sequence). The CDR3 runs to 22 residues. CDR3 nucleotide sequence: TGTGCCAGCAGCACCCCCCGGCCGGAGGTAACTAGCGGGAGAACTGGGGCCAACGTCCTGACTTTC. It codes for CASSTPRPEVTSGRTGANVLTF.

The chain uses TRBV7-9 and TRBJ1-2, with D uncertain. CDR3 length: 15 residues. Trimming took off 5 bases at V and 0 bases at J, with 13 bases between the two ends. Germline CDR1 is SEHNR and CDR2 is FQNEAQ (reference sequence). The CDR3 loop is CASSTSGRSNYGYTF. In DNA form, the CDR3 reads TGTGCCAGCAGCACGAGTGGCAGATCTAACTATGGCTACACCTTC.

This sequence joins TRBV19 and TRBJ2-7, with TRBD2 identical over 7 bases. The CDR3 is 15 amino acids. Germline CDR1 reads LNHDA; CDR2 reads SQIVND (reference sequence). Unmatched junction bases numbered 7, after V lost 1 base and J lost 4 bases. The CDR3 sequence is CASSIAGGSVYEQYF. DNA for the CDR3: TGTGCCAGTAGTATAGCTGGCGGGAGTGTGTACGAGCAGTACTTC. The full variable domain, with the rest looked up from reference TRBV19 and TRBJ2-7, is DGGITQSPKYLFRKEGQNVTLSCEQNLNHDAMYWYRQDPGQGLRLIYYSQIVNDFQKGDIAEGYSVSREKKESFPLTVTSAQKNPTAFYLCASSIAGGSVYEQYFGPGTRLTVT.

The CDR3 DNA reads as TGTGCCTGGAGTGTAGGTGGGGGAACCGGGGAGCTGTTTTTT. Translated: CAWSVGGGTGELFF. This chain connects TRBV30 to TRBJ2-2, with D tentatively TRBD1 or TRBD2 (5 bases each). The ends were cut back, 0 bases at V and 5 bases at J, with 10 bases in the middle. CDR3 length: 14 residues. Germline V gene lookup returns CDR1 GTSNPN and CDR2 SVGIG (reference sequence).

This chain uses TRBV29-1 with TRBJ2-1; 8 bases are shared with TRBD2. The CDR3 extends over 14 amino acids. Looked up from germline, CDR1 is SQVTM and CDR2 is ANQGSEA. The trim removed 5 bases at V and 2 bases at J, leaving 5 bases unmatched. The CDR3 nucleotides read TGCAGCGTTCATGCGGGAGGACCCTACAATGAGCAGTTCTTC. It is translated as CSVHAGGPYNEQFF.

The CDR3 sequence: CASSTSGGISYEQYF. The CDR3 DNA reads as TGTGCCAGCAGCACTAGCGGAGGTATTTCCTACGAGCAGTACTTC. V is TRBV11-1 and J is TRBJ2-7; 8 bases are shared with TRBD2. V lost 5 bases to trimming and J lost 1 base; unmatched junction nucleotides: 7. CDR3 size: 15 residues. Germline V gives CDR1 SGHAT, CDR2 FQDESV (reference sequence).

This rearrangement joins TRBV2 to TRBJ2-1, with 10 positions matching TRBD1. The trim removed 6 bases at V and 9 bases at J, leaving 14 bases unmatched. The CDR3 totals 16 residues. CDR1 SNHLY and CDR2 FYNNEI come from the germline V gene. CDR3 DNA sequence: TGTGCCAGCAGAGCCACCTCTGGACAGGGGGAAGTTGAGCAGTTCTTC. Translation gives CASRATSGQGEVEQFF.

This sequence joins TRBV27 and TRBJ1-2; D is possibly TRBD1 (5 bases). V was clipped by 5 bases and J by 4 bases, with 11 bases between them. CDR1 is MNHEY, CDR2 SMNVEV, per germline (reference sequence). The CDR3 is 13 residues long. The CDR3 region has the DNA TGTGCCAGCAGTGACAGATATTCCTATGGCTACACCTTC. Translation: CASSDRYSYGYTF.

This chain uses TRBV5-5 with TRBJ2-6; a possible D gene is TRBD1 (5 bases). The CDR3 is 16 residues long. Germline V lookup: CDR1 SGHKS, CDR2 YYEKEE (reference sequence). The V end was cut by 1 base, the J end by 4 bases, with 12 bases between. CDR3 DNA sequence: TGTGCCAGCAGCTTGTGGCTGGGGCCGGGGGCCAACGTCCTGACTTTC. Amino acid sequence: CASSLWLGPGANVLTF.

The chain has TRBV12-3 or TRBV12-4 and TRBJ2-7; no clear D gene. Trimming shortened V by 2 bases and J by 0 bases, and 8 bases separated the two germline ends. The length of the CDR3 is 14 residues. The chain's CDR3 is CASSLFSDSYEQYF. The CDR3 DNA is TGTGCCAGCAGTTTATTCTCGGACTCCTACGAGCAGTACTTC.

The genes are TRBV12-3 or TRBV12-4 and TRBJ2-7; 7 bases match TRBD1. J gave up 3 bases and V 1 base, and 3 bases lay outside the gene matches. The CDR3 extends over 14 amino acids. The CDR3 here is CASSLGDSLYEQYF. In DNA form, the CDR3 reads TGTGCCAGCAGTTTAGGGGACAGTCTCTACGAGCAGTACTTC.

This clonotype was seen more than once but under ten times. The CDR3 is CASSLRGQEAYEQYF. The DNA for the CDR3 is TGTGCCAGCAGTTTAAGGGGGCAGGAAGCCTACGAGCAGTACTTC. This chain joins TRBV27 and TRBJ2-7; TRBD1 agrees at 7 bases. This CDR3 is 15 amino acids long. Germline CDR1 MNHEY, CDR2 SMNVEV (reference sequence). After removal of 2 bases from V and 2 bases from J, the junction contained 6 bases not matched to a gene.

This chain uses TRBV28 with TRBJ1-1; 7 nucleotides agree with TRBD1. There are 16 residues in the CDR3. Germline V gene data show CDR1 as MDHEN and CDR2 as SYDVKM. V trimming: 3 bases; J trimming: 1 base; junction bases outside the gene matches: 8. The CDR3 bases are TGTGCCAGCAGTTTGTCCAGGGGGGGTTCGAACACTGAAGCTTTCTTT. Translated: CASSLSRGGSNTEAFF.

CDR3: CASSSRLGPRVAYNEQFF. CDR3 in DNA: TGTGCCAGCAGCTCCCGACTAGGGCCTAGGGTCGCGTACAATGAGCAGTTCTTC. The chain couples TRBV9 to TRBJ2-1; maybe TRBD2 (6 bases). The CDR3 is 18 amino acids. CDR1 and CDR2 from the germline V gene are SGDLS and YYNGEE. With 4 bases removed from V and 4 bases from J, the gap between germline ends came to 24 bases. The full variable domain, completed using reference TRBV9 and TRBJ2-1, is DSGVTQTPKHLITATGQRVTLRCSPRSGDLSVYWYQQSLDQGLQFLIQYYNGEERAKGNILERFSAQQFPDLHSELNLSSLELGDSALYFCASSSRLGPRVAYNEQFFGPGTRLTVL.

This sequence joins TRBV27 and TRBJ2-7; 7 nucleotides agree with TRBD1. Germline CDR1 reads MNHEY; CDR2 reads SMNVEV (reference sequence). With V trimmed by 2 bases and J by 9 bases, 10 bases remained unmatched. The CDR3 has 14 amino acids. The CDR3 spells CASSLLEGAQAQYF. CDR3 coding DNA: TGTGCCAGCAGTTTACTTGAGGGGGCTCAAGCGCAGTACTTC.

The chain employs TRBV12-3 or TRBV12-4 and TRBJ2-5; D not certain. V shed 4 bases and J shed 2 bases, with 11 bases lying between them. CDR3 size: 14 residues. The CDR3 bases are TGTGCCAGCAGTTCGCCTCGTCGACAAGAGACCCAGTACTTC. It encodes CASSSPRRQETQYF.

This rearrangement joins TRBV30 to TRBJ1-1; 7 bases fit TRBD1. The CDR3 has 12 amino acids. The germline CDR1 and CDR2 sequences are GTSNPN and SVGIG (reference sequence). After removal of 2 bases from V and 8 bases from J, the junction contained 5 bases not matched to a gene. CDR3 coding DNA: TGTGCCTGGAGTTTTGGAGGGGGCGAAGCTTTCTTT. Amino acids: CAWSFGGGEAFF.

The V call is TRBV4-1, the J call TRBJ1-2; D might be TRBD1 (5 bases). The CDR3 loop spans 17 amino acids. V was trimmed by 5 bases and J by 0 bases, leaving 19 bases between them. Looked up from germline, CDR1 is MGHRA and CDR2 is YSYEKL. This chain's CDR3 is CASSALGGALANYGYTF. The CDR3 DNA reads TGCGCCAGCAGCGCCCTGGGTGGGGCTCTAGCTAACTATGGCTACACCTTC.

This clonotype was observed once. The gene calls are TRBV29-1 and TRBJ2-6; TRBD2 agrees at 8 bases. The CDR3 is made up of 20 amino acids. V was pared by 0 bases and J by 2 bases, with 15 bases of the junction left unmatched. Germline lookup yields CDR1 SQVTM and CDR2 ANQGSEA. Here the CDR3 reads CSVEDLSGSSMVPGANVLTF. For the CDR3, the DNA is TGCAGCGTTGAAGATCTCAGCGGGAGCTCAATGGTCCCTGGGGCCAACGTCCTGACTTTC.